This T cell receptor (beta chain) was obtained from a study of T cell repertoires in cytomegalovirus infection. About the study: CMV epitopes that were recently identified and HLA-C-restricted were used alongside well-studied HLA-B-restricted ones. Indications of both CMV infection and matching HLA type were provided by public TCR beta signatures.

Study-wide points: HLA-C-restricted CMV-specific TCR beta clonotypes were dominant in the ex vivo response.

Comment on this clonotype: Its antigen remains unknown.

V lost 1 base and J 11 bases, leaving 6 bases between the germline ends. The CDR3 extends over 11 amino acids. TCRdb used MiXCR to reprocess the reads, holding one entry per CDR3 protein. The table includes about 920,000 distinct CDR3 sequences, around 30% detected once. This chain links TRBV12-3 or TRBV12-4 with TRBJ1-3; D uncertain. Here the sequenced sample was cultured CD8+ T cells from PBMCs, taken from culture after CMV antigen stimulation. The source of this sequence is a human donor in good health (CMV status not recorded). Some clones in this sample may be carry-over from other donors' samples. The CDR3 DNA sequence: TGTGCCAGCAGTTTAGGACGCGCCATATATTTT. Protein product: CASSLGRAIYF.